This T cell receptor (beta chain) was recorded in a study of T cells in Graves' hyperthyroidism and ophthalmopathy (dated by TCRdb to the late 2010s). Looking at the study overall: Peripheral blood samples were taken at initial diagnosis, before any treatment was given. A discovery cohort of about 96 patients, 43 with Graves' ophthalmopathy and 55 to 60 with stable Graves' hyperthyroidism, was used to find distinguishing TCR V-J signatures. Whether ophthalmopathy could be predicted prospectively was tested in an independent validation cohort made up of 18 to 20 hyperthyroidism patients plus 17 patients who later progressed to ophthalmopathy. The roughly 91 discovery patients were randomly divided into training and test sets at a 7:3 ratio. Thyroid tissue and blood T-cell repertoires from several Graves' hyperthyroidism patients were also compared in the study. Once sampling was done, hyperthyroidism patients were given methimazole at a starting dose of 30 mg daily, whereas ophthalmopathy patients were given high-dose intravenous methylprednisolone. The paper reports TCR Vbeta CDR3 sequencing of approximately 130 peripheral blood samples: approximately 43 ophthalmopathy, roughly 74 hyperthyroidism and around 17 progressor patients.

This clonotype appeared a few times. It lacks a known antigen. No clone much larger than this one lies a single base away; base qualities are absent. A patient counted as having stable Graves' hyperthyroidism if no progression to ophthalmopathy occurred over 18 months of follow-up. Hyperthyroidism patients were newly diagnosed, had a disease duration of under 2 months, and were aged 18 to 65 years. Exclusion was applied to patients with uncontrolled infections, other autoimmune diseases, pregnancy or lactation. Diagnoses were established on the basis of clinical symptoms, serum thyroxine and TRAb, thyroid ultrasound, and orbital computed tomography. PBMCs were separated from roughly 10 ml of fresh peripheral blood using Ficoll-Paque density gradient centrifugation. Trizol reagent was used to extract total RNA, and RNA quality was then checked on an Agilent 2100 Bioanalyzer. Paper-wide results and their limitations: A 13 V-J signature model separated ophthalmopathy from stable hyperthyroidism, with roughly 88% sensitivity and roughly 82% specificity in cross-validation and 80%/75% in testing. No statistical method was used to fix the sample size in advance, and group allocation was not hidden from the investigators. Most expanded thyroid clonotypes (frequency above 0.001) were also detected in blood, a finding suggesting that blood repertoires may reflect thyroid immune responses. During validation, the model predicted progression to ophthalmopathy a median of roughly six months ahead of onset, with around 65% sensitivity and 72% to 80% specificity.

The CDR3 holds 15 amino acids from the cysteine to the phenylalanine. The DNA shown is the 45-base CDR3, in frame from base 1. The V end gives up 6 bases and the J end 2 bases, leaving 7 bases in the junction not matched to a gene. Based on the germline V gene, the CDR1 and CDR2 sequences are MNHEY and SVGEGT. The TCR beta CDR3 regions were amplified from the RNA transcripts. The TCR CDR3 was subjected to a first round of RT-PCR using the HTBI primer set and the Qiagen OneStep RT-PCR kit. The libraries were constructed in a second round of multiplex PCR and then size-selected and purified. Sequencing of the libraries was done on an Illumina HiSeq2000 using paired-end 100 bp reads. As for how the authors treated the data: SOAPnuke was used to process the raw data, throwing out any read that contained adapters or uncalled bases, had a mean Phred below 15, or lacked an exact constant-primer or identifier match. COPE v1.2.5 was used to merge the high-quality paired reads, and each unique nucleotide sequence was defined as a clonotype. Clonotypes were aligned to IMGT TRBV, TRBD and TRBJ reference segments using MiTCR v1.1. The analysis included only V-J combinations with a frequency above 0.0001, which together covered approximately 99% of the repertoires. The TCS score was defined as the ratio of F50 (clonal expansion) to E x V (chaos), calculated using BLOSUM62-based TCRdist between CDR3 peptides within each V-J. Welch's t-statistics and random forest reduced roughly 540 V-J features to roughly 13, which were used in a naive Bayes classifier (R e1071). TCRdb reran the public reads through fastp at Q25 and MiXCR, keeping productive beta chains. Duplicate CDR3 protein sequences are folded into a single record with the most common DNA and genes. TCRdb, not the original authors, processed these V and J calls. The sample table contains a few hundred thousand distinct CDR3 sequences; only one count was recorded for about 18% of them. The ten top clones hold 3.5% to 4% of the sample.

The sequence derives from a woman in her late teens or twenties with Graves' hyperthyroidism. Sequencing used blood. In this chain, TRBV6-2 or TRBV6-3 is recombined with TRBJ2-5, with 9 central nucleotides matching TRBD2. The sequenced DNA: TGTGCCAGCAGACACCGACTAGCGGAGCAAGAGACCCAGTACTTC. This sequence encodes CASRHRLAEQETQYF.